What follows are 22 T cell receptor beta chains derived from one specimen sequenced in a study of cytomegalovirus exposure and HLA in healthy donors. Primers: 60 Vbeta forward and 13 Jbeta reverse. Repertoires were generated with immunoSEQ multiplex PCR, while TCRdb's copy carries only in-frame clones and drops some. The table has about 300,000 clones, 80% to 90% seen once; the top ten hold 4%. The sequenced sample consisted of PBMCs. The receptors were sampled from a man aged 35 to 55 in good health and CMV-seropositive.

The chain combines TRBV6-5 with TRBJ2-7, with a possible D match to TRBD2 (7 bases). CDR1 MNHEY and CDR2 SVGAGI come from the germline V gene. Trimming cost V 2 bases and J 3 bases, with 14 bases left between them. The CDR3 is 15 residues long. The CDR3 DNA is TGTGCCAGCAGTTACGGGGGGGCGCAAGGCTACGAGCAGTACTTC. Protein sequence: CASSYGGAQGYEQYF.

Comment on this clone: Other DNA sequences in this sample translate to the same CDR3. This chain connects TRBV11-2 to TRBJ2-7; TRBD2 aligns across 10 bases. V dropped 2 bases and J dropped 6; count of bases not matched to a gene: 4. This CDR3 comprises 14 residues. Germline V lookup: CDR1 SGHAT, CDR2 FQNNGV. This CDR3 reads CASSLLAGVGEQYF. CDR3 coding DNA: TGTGCCAGCAGCTTACTAGCGGGAGTAGGCGAGCAGTACTTC.

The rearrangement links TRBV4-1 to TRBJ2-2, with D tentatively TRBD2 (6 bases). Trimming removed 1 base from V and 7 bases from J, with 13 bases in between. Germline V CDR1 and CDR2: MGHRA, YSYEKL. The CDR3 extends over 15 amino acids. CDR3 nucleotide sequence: TGCGCCAGCAGCCAAGCTTACGGGGAGGTCGGGGAGCTGTTTTTT. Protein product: CASSQAYGEVGELFF.

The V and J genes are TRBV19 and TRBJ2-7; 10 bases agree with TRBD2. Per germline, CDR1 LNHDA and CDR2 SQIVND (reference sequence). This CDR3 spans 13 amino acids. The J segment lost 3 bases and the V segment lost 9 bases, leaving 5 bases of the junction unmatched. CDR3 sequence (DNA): TGTGCCAGCTCCGGGACTAGCGTCTACGAGCAGTACTTC. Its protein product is CASSGTSVYEQYF.

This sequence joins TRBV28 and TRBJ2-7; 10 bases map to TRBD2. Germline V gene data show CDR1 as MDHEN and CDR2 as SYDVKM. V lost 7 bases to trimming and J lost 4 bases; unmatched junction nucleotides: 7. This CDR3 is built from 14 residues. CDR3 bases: TGTGCCAGCACTTCCGGGACTAGCGTTTACGAGCAGTACTTC. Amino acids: CASTSGTSVYEQYF.

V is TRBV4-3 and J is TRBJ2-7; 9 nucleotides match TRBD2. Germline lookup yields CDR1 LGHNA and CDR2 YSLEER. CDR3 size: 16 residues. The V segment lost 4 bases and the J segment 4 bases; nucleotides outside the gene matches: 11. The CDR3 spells CASSPERASGTYEQYF. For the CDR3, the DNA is TGCGCCAGCAGCCCTGAACGGGCTAGCGGGACGTACGAGCAGTACTTC.

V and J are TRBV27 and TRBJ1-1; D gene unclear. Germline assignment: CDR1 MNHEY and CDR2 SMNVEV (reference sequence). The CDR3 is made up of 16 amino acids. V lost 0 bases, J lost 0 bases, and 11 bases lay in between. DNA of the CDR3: TGTGCCAGCAGTTTATCGCCGGGGAATATGAACACTGAAGCTTTCTTT. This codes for CASSLSPGNMNTEAFF.

The CDR3 sequence is CASSSQGLLASNQPQHF. DNA for the CDR3: TGTGCCAGCAGCTCTCAGGGTCTACTTGCTAGCAATCAGCCCCAGCATTTT. This sequence joins TRBV7-2 and TRBJ1-5, with D possibly being TRBD1 (5 bases). The V and J ends lost 4 bases and 0 bases respectively, with 16 bases between them. This CDR3 is built from 17 residues. The germline V gene has CDR1 SGHTA and CDR2 FQGNSA.

The CDR3 loop is CASSRTGAEQYF. The CDR3 DNA follows: TGTGCCAGCAGCCGCACAGGGGCCGAGCAGTACTTC. The chain uses TRBV5-4 and TRBJ2-7; 7 nucleotides align to TRBD1. From germline, CDR1 is SGHNT and CDR2 YYREEE (reference sequence). The CDR3 is 12 amino acids. Trimming removed 4 bases from V and 6 bases from J; junction bases left unmatched: 4. The variable domain in full, completed from reference TRBV5-4 and TRBJ2-7, reads ETGVTQSPTHLIKTRGQQVTLRCSSQSGHNTVSWYQQALGQGPQFIFQYYREEENGRGNFPPRFSGLQFPNYSSELNVNALELDDSALYLCASSRTGAEQYFGPGTRLTVT.

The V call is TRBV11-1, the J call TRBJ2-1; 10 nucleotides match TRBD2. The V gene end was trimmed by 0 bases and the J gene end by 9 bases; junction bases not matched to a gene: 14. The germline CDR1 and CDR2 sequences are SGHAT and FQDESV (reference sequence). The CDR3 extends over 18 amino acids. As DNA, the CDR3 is TGTGCCAGCAGCTTAGCGAGTGGGGCTAGCGGGGGATCCGGTGAGCAGTTCTTC. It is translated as CASSLASGASGGSGEQFF.

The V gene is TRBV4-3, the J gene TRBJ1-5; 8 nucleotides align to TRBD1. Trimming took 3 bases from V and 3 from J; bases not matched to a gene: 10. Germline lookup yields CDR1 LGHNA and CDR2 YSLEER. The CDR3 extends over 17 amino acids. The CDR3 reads CASSQQGAGWDNQPQHF. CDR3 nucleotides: TGCGCCAGCAGCCAGCAGGGGGCGGGTTGGGACAATCAGCCCCAGCATTTT.

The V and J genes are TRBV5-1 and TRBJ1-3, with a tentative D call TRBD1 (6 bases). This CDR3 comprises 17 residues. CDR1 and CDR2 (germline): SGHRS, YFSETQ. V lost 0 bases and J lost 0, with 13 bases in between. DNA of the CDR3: TGCGCCAGCAGCTTGGAAGGGGGACACTTCTCTGGAAACACCATATATTTT. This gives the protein CASSLEGGHFSGNTIYF.

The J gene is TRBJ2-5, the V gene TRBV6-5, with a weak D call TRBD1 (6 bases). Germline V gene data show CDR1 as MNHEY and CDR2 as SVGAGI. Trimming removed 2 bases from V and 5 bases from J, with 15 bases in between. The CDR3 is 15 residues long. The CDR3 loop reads CASSYGGRARETQYF. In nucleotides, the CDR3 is TGTGCCAGCAGTTACGGGGGCAGGGCGAGGGAGACCCAGTACTTC.

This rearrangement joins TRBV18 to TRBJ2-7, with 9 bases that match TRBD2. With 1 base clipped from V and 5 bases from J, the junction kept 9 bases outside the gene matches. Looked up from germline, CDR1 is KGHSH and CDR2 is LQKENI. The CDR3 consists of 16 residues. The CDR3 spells CASSPRSGGRADEQYF. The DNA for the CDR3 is TGTGCCAGCTCACCACGGTCTGGCGGGAGGGCGGACGAGCAGTACTTC.

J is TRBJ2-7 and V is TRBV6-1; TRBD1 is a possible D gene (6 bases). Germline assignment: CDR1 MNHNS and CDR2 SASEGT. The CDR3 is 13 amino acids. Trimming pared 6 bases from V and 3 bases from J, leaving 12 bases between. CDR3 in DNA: TGTGCCAGCAGGACAGGTATTCTCTACGAGCAGTACTTC. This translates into CASRTGILYEQYF.

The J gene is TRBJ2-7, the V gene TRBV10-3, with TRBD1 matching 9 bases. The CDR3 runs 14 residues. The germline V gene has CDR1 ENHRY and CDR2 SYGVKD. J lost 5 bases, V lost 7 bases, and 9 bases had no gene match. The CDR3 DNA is TGTGCCATCACCGAGACAGGGGGTTTGCACGAGCAGTACTTC. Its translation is CAITETGGLHEQYF.

The CDR3 protein is CASRAATGGGGNTIYF. The CDR3 DNA follows: TGTGCCAGCAGGGCCGCGACAGGGGGCGGTGGAAACACCATATATTTT. The chain couples TRBV2 to TRBJ1-3; 10 bases map to TRBD1. The V segment lost 6 bases and the J segment 3 bases; nucleotides outside the gene matches: 8. The CDR3 length is 16 residues. Germline V gene data show CDR1 as SNHLY and CDR2 as FYNNEI.

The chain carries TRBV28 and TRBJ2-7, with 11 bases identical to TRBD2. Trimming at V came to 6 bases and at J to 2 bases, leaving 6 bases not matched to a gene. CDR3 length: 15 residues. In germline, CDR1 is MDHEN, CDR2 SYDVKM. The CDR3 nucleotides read TGTGCCAGCAGGAATCGACTAGCGGGGCCCTACGAGCAGTACTTC. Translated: CASRNRLAGPYEQYF.

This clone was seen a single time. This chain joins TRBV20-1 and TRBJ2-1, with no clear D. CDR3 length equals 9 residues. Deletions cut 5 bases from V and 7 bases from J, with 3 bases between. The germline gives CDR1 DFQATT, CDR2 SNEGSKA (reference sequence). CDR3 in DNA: TGCAGTGCTCAGAATGAGCAGTTCTTC. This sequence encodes CSAQNEQFF.

The CDR3 region is CASSQRTSAATYNEQFF. The CDR3 DNA sequence: TGTGCCAGCAGCCAGAGGACTAGCGCCGCCACCTACAATGAGCAGTTCTTC. The chain is built from TRBV7-9 and TRBJ2-1; 9 positions match TRBD2. Losses at the gene ends were 5 bases for V and 2 bases for J; bases not matched to a gene: 10. The germline V gene encodes CDR1 SEHNR and CDR2 FQNEAQ (reference sequence). CDR3 length: 17 amino acids.

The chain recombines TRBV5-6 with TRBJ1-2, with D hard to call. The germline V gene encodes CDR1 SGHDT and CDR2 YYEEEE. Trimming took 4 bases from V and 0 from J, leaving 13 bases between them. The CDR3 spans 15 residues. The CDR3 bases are TGTGCCAGCAGCCGCACAGTGTCTTCTAACTATGGCTACACCTTC. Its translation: CASSRTVSSNYGYTF.

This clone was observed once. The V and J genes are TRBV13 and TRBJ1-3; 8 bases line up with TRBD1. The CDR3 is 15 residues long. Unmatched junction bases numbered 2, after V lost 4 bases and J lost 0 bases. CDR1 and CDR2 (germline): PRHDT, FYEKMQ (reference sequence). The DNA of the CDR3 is TGTGCCAGCAGCTCCACAGGGGGCTCTGGAAACACCATATATTTT. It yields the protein CASSSTGGSGNTIYF.